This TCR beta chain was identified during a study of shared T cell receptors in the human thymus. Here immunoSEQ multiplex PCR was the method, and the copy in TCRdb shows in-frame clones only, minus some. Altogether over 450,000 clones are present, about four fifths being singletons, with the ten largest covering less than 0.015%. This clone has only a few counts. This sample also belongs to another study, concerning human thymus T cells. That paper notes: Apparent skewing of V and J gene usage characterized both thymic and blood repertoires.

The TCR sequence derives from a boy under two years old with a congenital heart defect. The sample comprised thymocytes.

DNA for the CDR3: TGTGCCAGCAGTCGGACTAGCGGGCGATTCGACAATGAGCAGTTCTTC. Protein product: CASSRTSGRFDNEQFF. The chain combines TRBV11-3 with TRBJ2-1, with 11 bases identical to TRBD2. The J segment lost 5 bases and the V segment lost 6 bases, leaving 9 bases of the junction unmatched. CDR3 length: 16 residues. The germline V gene encodes CDR1 SGHNT and CDR2 YENEEA.